The 13 T cell receptor beta chains below all came from one sample that was sequenced in a study of cytomegalovirus exposure and HLA in healthy donors. 60 Vbeta and 13 Jbeta primers were used in PCR. The method was immunoSEQ multiplex PCR; TCRdb's version includes in-frame clones alone and lacks a portion of them. The sample records roughly 150,000 clones, 85% being singletons. Sequencing was done on a sample of PBMCs. The receptors were sampled from a man aged 25-45 years in good health and CMV-seropositive.

CDR3 in DNA: TGTGCCAGCAGCACGACTAGCGGGAAGGGCGGGGAGCTGTTTTTT. Protein sequence: CASSTTSGKGGELFF. This chain links TRBV7-2 with TRBJ2-2; 11 bases fit TRBD2. The junction had 6 bases not matched to a gene; V was cut back by 5 bases and J by 7 bases. The CDR3 covers 15 residues. CDR1 and CDR2 (germline): SGHTA, FQGNSA.

This clone was picked up a small number of times. The CDR3 is CASKEGGGMNTEAFF. CDR3 DNA: TGTGCCAGCAAGGAGGGCGGTGGGATGAACACTGAAGCTTTCTTT. The rearrangement uses TRBV7-6 and TRBJ1-1; D ambiguous. The germline V gene has CDR1 SGHVS and CDR2 FNYEAQ. The CDR3 length is 15 residues. Trimming took 7 bases from V and 0 from J, leaving 15 bases between them.

V and J are TRBV7-2 and TRBJ2-1; D is perhaps TRBD2 (7 bases). Germline V gene lookup returns CDR1 SGHTA and CDR2 FQGNSA. The CDR3 has 15 residues. V was pared by 1 base and J by 4 bases, with 11 bases between. The CDR3 loop reads CASSLVGGGYNEQFF. Written as DNA, the CDR3 is TGTGCCAGCAGCTTAGTGGGAGGGGGGTACAATGAGCAGTTCTTC.

The chain couples TRBV15 to TRBJ1-1; D is undetermined. This CDR3 region has 14 residues. V lost 0 bases to trimming and J lost 1 base, with 6 bases between them. Per germline, CDR1 LNHNV and CDR2 YYDKDF (reference sequence). CDR3 sequence reads: CATSREEGNTEAFF. DNA of the CDR3: TGTGCCACCAGCAGAGAGGAGGGGAACACTGAAGCTTTCTTT.

The chain employs TRBV28 and TRBJ1-2; 7 positions agree with TRBD1. Germline CDR1 reads MDHEN; CDR2 reads SYDVKM. V lost 5 bases, J lost 8 bases, and 8 bases stayed unmatched. The CDR3 covers 13 residues. The CDR3 nucleotides are TGTGCCAGCAGTCGGAGGGGGCTCGGAGGCTACACCTTC. Its protein is CASSRRGLGGYTF.

The chain has TRBV27 and TRBJ2-1; a possible D gene is TRBD2 (7 bases). Germline V gives CDR1 MNHEY, CDR2 SMNVEV (reference sequence). The CDR3 is 16 residues long. As DNA, the CDR3 is TGTGTCGCTCGGGGGGCCGGCGGGAGAGCCTACAATGAGCAGTTCTTC. Protein sequence: CVARGAGGRAYNEQFF.

Only one count was recorded for this clone. The V gene is TRBV19, the J gene TRBJ2-1; TRBD2 matches at 9 bases. The junction had 9 bases not matched to a gene; V was cut back by 5 bases and J by 7 bases. The CDR3 length is 15 residues. CDR1 is LNHDA, CDR2 SQIVND, per germline (reference sequence). The DNA of the CDR3 is TGTGCCAGTAGTCACCAGGGGACTAGCTTGAATGAGCAGTTCTTC. Protein product: CASSHQGTSLNEQFF.

The V and J genes are TRBV2 and TRBJ1-1; no clear D gene. V lost 2 bases, J lost 1 base, and 8 bases lay in between. Germline values: CDR1 SNHLY, CDR2 FYNNEI. This CDR3 has 14 amino acids. The CDR3 region is CASSEQIANTEAFF. The CDR3, as DNA: TGTGCCAGCAGTGAACAGATTGCGAACACTGAAGCTTTCTTT.

The chain has TRBV11-2 and TRBJ2-1; 10 nucleotides align to TRBD1. The CDR3 is made up of 16 amino acids. Germline V CDR1 and CDR2: SGHAT, FQNNGV. The ends lost 4 bases at V and 5 bases at J; junction bases unmatched: 8. The CDR3 loop is CASSYWAGTGDNEQFF. As DNA, the CDR3 is TGTGCCAGCAGCTACTGGGCCGGGACAGGGGACAATGAGCAGTTCTTC. Supplemented by reference TRBV11-2 and TRBJ2-1, the full variable domain reads EAGVAQSPRYKIIEKRQSVAFWCNPISGHATLYWYQQILGQGPKLLIQFQNNGVVDDSQLPKDRFSAERLKGVDSTLKIQPAKLEDSAVYLCASSYWAGTGDNEQFFGPGTRLTVL.

Remarks on this clone: This sample includes further DNA sequences coding for the same CDR3. This chain connects TRBV5-3 to TRBJ2-7; 10 bases align to TRBD2. TRBV5-3 is reported as an ORF; its role is uncertain. This CDR3 has 14 residues. The V segment lost 7 bases and the J segment 2 bases; nucleotides outside the gene matches: 6. The DNA for the CDR3 is TGTGCCAGACGAGCGGGGGGGGATCCCTACGAGCAGTACTTC. As protein: CARRAGGDPYEQYF.

V usage is TRBV19 and J usage is TRBJ2-1, with a possible D match to TRBD2 (6 bases). Germline loops: CDR1 LNHDA, CDR2 SQIVND (reference sequence). V lost 4 bases and J lost 3, with 7 bases in between. This CDR3 has 13 amino acids. CDR3 residues: CASSTSVYNEQFF. The CDR3 DNA sequence: TGTGCCAGTAGTACTAGCGTCTACAATGAGCAGTTCTTC.

As DNA, the CDR3 is TGTGCCACCGGTGCCTACCGCACTGAAGCTTTCTTT. Amino acid sequence: CATGAYRTEAFF. The chain joins TRBV7-2 to TRBJ1-1, with D hard to call. V dropped 10 bases and J dropped 4 bases, with 13 bases sitting between them. The germline gives CDR1 SGHTA, CDR2 FQGNSA. The CDR3 covers 12 residues. Full variable domain (missing parts from reference TRBV7-2 and TRBJ1-1): GAGVSQSPSNKVTEKGKDVELRCDPISGHTALYWYRQSLGQGLEFLIYFQGNSAPDKSGLPSDRFSAERTGGSVSTLTIQRTQQEDSAVYLCATGAYRTEAFFGQGTRLTVV.

This chain links TRBV18 with TRBJ1-3; 7 bases are a match to TRBD1. The CDR3 has 16 amino acids. From germline, CDR1 is KGHSH and CDR2 LQKENI. The V gene end was trimmed by 5 bases and the J gene end by 0 bases; junction bases not matched to a gene: 7. The CDR3 sequence is CASSFDRANSGNTIYF. The DNA for the CDR3 is TGTGCCAGCTCATTCGACAGGGCGAACTCTGGAAACACCATATATTTT.